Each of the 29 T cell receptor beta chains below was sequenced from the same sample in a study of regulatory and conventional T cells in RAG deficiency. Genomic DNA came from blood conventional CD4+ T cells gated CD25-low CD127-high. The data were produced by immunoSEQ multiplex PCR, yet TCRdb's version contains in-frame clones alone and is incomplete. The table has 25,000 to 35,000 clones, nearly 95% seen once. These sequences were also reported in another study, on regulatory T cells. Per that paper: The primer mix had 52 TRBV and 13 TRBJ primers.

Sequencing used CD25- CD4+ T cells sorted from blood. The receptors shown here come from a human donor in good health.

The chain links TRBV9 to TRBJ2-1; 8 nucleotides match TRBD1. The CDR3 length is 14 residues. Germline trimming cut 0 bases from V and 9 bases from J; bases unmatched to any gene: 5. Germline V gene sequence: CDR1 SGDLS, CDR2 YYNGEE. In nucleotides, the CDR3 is TGTGCCAGCAGCGTAGGCGCAGGGGGCGCTGAGCAGTTCTTC. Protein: CASSVGAGGAEQFF.

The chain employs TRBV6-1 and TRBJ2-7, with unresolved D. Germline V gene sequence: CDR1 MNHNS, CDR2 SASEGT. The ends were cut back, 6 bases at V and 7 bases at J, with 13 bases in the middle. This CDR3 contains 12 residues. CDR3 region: CASRKLGEEQYF. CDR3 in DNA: TGTGCCAGCAGGAAACTTGGAGAAGAGCAGTACTTC.

The CDR3 is CASSSRGYEQYF. CDR3 nucleotides: TGTGCCAGCAGTTCCAGGGGTTACGAGCAGTACTTC. The chain employs TRBV2 and TRBJ2-7; possible D gene TRBD1, 6 bases. This CDR3 is built from 12 residues. Trimming took 5 bases from V and 4 from J, leaving 9 bases between them. From germline, CDR1 is SNHLY and CDR2 FYNNEI.

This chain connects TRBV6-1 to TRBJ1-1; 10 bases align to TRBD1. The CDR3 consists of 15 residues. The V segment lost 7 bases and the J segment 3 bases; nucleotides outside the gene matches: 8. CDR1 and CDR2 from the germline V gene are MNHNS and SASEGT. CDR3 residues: CASKTGTGVDTEAFF. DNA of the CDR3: TGTGCCAGCAAGACCGGGACAGGGGTAGACACTGAAGCTTTCTTT.

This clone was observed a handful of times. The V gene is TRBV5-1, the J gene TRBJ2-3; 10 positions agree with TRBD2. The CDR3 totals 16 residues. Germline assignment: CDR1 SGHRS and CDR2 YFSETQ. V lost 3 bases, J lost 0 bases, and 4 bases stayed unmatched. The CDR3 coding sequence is TGCGCCAGCAGCTCTAGCGGGGGCCCTAGCACAGATACGCAGTATTTT. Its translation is CASSSSGGPSTDTQYF.

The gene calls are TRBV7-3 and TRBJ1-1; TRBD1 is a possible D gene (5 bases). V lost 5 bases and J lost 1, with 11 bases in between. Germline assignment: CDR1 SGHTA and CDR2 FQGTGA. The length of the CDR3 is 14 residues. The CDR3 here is CASSRGTANTEAFF. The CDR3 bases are TGTGCCAGCAGCCGGGGGACCGCGAACACTGAAGCTTTCTTT.

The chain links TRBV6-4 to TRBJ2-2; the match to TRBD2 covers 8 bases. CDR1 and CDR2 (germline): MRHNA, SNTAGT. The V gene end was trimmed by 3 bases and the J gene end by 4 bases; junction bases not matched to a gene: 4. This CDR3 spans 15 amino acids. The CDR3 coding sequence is TGTGCCAGCAGTGAAATAGCGGGGCTCACCGGGGAGCTGTTTTTT. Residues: CASSEIAGLTGELFF.

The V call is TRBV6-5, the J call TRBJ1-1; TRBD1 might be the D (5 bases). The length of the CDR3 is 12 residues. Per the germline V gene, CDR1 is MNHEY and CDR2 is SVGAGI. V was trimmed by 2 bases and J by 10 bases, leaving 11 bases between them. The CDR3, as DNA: TGTGCCAGCAGTTACAGGCAGGGTCCAGCTTTCTTT. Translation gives CASSYRQGPAFF.

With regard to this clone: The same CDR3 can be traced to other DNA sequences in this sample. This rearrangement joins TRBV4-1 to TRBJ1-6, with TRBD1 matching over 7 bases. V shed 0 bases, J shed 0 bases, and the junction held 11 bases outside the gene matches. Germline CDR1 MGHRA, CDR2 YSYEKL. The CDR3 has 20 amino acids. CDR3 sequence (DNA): TGCGCCAGCAGCCAAGAAGGCAGGGACAGCCCAAGCTCCTATAATTCACCCCTCCACTTT. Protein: CASSQEGRDSPSSYNSPLHF.

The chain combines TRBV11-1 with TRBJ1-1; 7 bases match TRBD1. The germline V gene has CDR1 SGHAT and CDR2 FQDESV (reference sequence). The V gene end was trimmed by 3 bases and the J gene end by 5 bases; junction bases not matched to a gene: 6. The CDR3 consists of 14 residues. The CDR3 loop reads CASSFQGVGTEAFF. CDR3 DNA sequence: TGTGCCAGCAGCTTCCAGGGGGTAGGGACTGAAGCTTTCTTT.

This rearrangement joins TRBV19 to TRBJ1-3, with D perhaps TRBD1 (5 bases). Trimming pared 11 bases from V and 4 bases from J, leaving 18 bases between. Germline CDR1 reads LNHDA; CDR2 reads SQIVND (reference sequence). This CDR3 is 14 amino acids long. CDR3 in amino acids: CASQGGTRGNTIYF. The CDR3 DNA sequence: TGTGCCTCCCAGGGAGGAACGAGGGGAAACACCATATATTTT.

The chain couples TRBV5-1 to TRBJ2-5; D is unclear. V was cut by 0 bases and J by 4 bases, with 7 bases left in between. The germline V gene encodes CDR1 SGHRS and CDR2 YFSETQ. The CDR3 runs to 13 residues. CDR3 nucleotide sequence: TGCGCCAGCAGCTTGGAAACAGTAGAGACCCAGTACTTC. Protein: CASSLETVETQYF.

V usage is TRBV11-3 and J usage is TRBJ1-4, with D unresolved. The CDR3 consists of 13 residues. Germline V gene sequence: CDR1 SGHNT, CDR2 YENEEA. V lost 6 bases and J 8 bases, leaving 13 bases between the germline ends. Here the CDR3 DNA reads TGTGCCAGCAGTCGCGGGAGCGGCGAAAAACTGTTTTTT. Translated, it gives CASSRGSGEKLFF.

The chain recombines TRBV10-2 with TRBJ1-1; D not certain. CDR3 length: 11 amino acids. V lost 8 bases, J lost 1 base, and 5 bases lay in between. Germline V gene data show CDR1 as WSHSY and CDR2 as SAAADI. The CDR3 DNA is TGCGCCAGCGAGGAGAACACTGAAGCTTTCTTT. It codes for CASEENTEAFF.

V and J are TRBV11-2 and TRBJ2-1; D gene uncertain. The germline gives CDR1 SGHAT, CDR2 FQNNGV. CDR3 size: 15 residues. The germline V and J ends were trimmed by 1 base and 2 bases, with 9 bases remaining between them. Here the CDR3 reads CASSLGRGTYNEQFF. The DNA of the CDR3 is TGTGCCAGCAGCTTAGGGCGAGGAACCTACAATGAGCAGTTCTTC.

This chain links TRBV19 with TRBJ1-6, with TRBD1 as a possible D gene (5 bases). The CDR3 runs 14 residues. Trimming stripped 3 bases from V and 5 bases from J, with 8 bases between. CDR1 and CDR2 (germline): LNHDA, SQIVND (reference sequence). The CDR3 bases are TGTGCCAGTAGTATGTGGGGGGATAATTCACCCCTCCACTTT. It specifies CASSMWGDNSPLHF.

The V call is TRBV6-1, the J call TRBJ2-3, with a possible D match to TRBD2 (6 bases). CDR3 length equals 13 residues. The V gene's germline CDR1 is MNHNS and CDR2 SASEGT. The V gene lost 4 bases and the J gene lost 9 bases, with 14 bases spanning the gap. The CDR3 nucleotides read TGTGCCAGCAGTGTAGACACCGCGGGGACGCAGTATTTT. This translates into CASSVDTAGTQYF.

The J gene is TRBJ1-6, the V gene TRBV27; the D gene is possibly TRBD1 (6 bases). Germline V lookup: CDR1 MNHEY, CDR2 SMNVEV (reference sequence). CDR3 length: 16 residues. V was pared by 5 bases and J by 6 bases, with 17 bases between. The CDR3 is CASSIRSTGLNSPLHF. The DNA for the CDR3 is TGTGCCAGCAGTATCCGTTCCACAGGGCTTAATTCACCCCTCCACTTT.

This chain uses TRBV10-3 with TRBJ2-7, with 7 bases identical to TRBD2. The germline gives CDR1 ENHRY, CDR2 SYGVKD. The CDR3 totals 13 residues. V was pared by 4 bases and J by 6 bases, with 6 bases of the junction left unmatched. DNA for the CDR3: TGTGCCATCAGTGTTCCCGGGACTACCGAGCAGTACTTC. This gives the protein CAISVPGTTEQYF.

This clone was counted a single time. The CDR3: CASSYWGTGRVDTQYF. The CDR3 DNA follows: TGTGCCAGCAGTTACTGGGGGACAGGGAGGGTAGATACGCAGTATTTT. This sequence joins TRBV6-5 and TRBJ2-3, with 9 bases identical to TRBD1. This CDR3 spans 16 amino acids. The germline V gene has CDR1 MNHEY and CDR2 SVGAGI. V shed 1 base, J shed 5 bases, and the junction held 7 bases outside the gene matches.

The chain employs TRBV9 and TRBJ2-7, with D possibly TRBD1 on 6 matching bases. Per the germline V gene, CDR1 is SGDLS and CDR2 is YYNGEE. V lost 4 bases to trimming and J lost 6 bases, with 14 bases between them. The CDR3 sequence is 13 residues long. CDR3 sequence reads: CASSLYRAGEQYF. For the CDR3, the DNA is TGTGCCAGCAGCCTCTACAGGGCTGGCGAGCAGTACTTC.

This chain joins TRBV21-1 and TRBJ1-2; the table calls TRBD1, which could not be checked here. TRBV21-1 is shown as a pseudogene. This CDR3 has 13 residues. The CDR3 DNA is TGTGCCAGCAGCAAGGGACAGGTTTATGGCTACACCTTC. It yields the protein CASSKGQVYGYTF.

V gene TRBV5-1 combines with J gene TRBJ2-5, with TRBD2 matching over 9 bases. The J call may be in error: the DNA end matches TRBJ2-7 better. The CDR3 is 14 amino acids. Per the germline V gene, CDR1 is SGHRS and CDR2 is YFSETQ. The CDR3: CASSGGGAAYEQYF. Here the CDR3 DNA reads TGCGCCAGCAGCGGCGGGGGGGCGGCCTACGAGCAGTACTTC.

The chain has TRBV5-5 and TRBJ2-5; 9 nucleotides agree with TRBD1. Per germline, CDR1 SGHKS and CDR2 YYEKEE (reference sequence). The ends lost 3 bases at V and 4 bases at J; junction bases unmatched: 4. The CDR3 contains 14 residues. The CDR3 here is CASSSQGAGETQYF. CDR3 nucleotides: TGTGCCAGCAGCTCACAGGGGGCGGGAGAGACCCAGTACTTC. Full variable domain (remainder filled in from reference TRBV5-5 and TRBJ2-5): DAGVTQSPTHLIKTRGQQVTLRCSPISGHKSVSWYQQVLGQGPQFIFQYYEKEERGRGNFPDRFSARQFPNYSSELNVNALLLGDSALYLCASSSQGAGETQYFGPGTRLLVL.

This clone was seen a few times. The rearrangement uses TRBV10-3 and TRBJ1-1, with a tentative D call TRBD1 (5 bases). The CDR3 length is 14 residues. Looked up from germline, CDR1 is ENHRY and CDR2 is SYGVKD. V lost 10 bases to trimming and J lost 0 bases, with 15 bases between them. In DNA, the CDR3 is TGTGCCACAAACCCCCAGACAGTGAACACTGAAGCTTTCTTT. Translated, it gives CATNPQTVNTEAFF.

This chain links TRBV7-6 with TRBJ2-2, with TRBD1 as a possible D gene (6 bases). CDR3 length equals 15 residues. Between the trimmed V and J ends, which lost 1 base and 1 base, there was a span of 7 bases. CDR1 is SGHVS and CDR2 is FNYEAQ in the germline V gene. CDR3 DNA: TGTGCCAGCAGCTTAGGGGGACAGAACACCGGGGAGCTGTTTTTT. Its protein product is CASSLGGQNTGELFF.

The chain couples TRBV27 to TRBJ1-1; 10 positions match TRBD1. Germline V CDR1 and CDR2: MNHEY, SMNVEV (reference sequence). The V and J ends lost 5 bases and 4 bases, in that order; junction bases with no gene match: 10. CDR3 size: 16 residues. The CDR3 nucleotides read TGTGCCAGCAGTCGGCCCCCGGGACAGGGGAGCACTGAAGCTTTCTTT. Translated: CASSRPPGQGSTEAFF.

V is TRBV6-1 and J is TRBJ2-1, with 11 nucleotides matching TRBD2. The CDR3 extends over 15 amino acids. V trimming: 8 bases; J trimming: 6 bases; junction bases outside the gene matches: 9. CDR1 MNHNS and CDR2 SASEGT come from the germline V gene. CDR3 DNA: TGTGCCAGCGTCGTAGCGGGGGGGCAGTTCAATGAGCAGTTCTTC. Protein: CASVVAGGQFNEQFF.

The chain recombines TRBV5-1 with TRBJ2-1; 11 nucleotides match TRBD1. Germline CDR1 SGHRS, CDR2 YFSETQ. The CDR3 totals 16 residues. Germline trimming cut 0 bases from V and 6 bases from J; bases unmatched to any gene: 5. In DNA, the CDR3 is TGCGCCAGCAGCTTGGCCGCCGGGACAGGGGGCAATGAGCAGTTCTTC. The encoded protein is CASSLAAGTGGNEQFF.